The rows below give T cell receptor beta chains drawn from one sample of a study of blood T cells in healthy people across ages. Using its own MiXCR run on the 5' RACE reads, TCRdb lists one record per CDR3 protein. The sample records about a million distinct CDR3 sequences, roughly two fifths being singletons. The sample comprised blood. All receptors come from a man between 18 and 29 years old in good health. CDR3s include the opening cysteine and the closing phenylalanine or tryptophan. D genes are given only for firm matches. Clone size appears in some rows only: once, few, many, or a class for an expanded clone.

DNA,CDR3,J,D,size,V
TGTGCCAGCAGCTTAGCGTTTCGAGGGGGTCTTTTGGCAGATACGCAGTATTTT,CASSLAFRGGLLADTQYF,TRBJ2-3,NA,few,TRBV7-2
TGTGCCTGGAACCTACAGGGGGCTGAAGCTTTCTTT,CAWNLQGAEAFF,TRBJ1-1,TRBD1,few,TRBV30
TGTGCCAGCAGTTCGCTAGCCGTTCAGTACTTC,CASSSLAVQYF,TRBJ2-5,NA,few,TRBV12-3/TRBV12-4
TGCGCCGGCAGCTCTGGGGCGAGGGACATTCAGTACTTC,CAGSSGARDIQYF,TRBJ2-4,NA,NA,TRBV11-2
TGTGCCAGCAGTTTGGACTACTCCTACGAGCAGTACTTC,CASSLDYSYEQYF,TRBJ2-7,NA,few,TRBV6-6
TGCGCCAGCAGCTTGGTTGCTAGCGGGGGTCAGAATGAGCAGTTCTTC,CASSLVASGGQNEQFF,TRBJ2-1,TRBD2,NA,TRBV5-1
TGTGCCAGCAGACCAGACAGGGGGCGTACAGATACGCAGTATTTT,CASRPDRGRTDTQYF,TRBJ2-3,TRBD1,NA,TRBV2
TGTGCCAGCAGCCATCGTTCAGGGGAACAGTCTAACTATGGCCACACCTTC,CASSHRSGEQSNYGHTF,TRBJ1-2,NA,NA,TRBV4-2
TGCAGTGCTAGAGGACTAGCGAGGGAGCAGTTCTTC,CSARGLAREQFF,TRBJ2-1,TRBD2,few,TRBV20-1
TGCAGTGCTAGAGACGAGGGCTCTGGAAACACCATATATTTT,CSARDEGSGNTIYF,TRBJ1-3,NA,NA,TRBV20-1
TGTGCCAGCAGCCCTTTTCAAGAGCAAGAGCAGTACTTC,CASSPFQEQEQYF,TRBJ2-5,NA,NA,TRBV7-6
TGTGCCAGCAGCGTAGGACAGGGTGGAGCCTACAATGAGCAGTTCTTC,CASSVGQGGAYNEQFF,TRBJ2-1,TRBD1,NA,TRBV9
TGTGCCAGCAGAGAGGCAGGGGGGTCCTACAATGAGCAGTTCTTC,CASREAGGSYNEQFF,TRBJ2-1,NA,NA,TRBV6-1
TGTGCCACCGGCGGACAAGCAAACTATGGCTACACCTTC,CATGGQANYGYTF,TRBJ1-2,NA,few,TRBV5-5
TGCAGTGCCCCCGACAGGCTCGGCACTGAAGCTTTCTTT,CSAPDRLGTEAFF,TRBJ1-1,NA,few,TRBV20-1
TGTCCCAGCAGCGGTGGTACATCTAGCAATCAGCCCCAGCATTTT,CPSSGGTSSNQPQHF,TRBJ1-5,NA,NA,TRBV2
TGTGCCAGCAGTGTCGACAGGGGGCCGCTTAACACTGAAGCTTTCTTT,CASSVDRGPLNTEAFF,TRBJ1-1,TRBD1,NA,TRBV12-3/TRBV12-4
TGTGCCAGCAGCCAACGATATCGGGGGGAGGTCTACAATGAGCAGTTCTTC,CASSQRYRGEVYNEQFF,TRBJ2-1,TRBD2,NA,TRBV4-2
TGTGCCTCCCACGAGACAACCGGAAGAGGCTACACCTTC,CASHETTGRGYTF,TRBJ1-2,NA,few,TRBV12-3/TRBV12-4
TGTGCCAGCAGTACCGGACGAGGAGGGTACAATGAGCAGTTCTTC,CASSTGRGGYNEQFF,TRBJ2-1,NA,NA,TRBV6-5
TGTGCCAGCAGCTGGGACAGAGTCACTGAAGCTTTCTTT,CASSWDRVTEAFF,TRBJ1-1,TRBD1,NA,TRBV12-3/TRBV12-4
TGTGCCAGCAGTACCTATCCGGGGGCCGTCTACAATGAGCAGTACTTC,CASSTYPGAVYNEQYF,TRBJ2-7,NA,NA,TRBV27
TGCGCCAGCAGCTCCACCGGGAGCATTCAAGAGACCCAGTACTTC,CASSSTGSIQETQYF,TRBJ2-5,NA,NA,TRBV4-1
TGTGCCAGCAGTGAAGCGCTTCAGGGAAGCTATGGCTACACCTTC,CASSEALQGSYGYTF,TRBJ1-2,NA,NA,TRBV6-1
TGTGCCAGCAGTTACAGCGCGGACAATGAGCAGTACTTC,CASSYSADNEQYF,TRBJ2-7,NA,few,TRBV6-2/TRBV6-3
TGTGCCAGCAGCTCGAGTCAAGCATATGGCTACACCTTC,CASSSSQAYGYTF,TRBJ1-2,NA,few,TRBV7-3
TGTGCCATCAGTTACCAGACAGGGGGCACTGAAGCTTTCTTT,CAISYQTGGTEAFF,TRBJ1-1,TRBD1,NA,TRBV10-3
TGCAGTGCTCCACCGGCAGGGGGACGGGAGAAACTGTTTTTT,CSAPPAGGREKLFF,TRBJ1-4,TRBD1,few,TRBV20-1
TGTGCCAGCAGTTTCGATGTCGGCGCGAATTCACCCCTCCACTTT,CASSFDVGANSPLHF,TRBJ1-6,NA,NA,TRBV12-3/TRBV12-4
TGCGCCAGCAGCTTGGCAGACCGCTACAATGAGCAGTACTTC,CASSLADRYNEQYF,TRBJ2-5,NA,NA,TRBV5-1
TGTGCCAGCAGCGGGCGGGGTGGCAATCAGCCCCAGCATTTT,CASSGRGGNQPQHF,TRBJ1-5,NA,NA,TRBV9
TGTGCCAGCAGCTTCGTCCCGGGACCCGCTTACAATGAGCAGTTCTTC,CASSFVPGPAYNEQFF,TRBJ2-1,NA,many,TRBV7-2
TGTGCCAGCAGTTTATCTCCCGTCGTTCGAGAGACCCAGTACTTC,CASSLSPVVRETQYF,TRBJ2-5,NA,few,TRBV28
TGCGCCAGCAGCGAGGACAGGGGAAACACCATATATTTT,CASSEDRGNTIYF,TRBJ1-3,TRBD1,few,TRBV5-1
TGCAGTGCTAGAGCCGGTTTTGAAGCTTTCTTT,CSARAGFEAFF,TRBJ1-1,NA,NA,TRBV20-1
TGTGTCACCAGTGATTCCCAGGCGAGCTCCTACAATGAGCAGTTCTTC,CVTSDSQASSYNEQFF,TRBJ2-1,NA,NA,TRBV24-1
TGTGCCCGCAGCGAGACCCAGCGGGGGGGTTACAATGAGCAGTTCTTC,CARSETQRGGYNEQFF,TRBJ2-1,TRBD2,NA,TRBV7-9
TGTGCCAGCAGCTTAGATAAACAGGGTAGGCAGTTCTTC,CASSLDKQGRQFF,TRBJ2-1,NA,few,TRBV7-2
TGCAGTGCTAGAGGACGGCGAAATCAGCCCCAGCATTTT,CSARGRRNQPQHF,TRBJ1-5,NA,NA,TRBV20-1